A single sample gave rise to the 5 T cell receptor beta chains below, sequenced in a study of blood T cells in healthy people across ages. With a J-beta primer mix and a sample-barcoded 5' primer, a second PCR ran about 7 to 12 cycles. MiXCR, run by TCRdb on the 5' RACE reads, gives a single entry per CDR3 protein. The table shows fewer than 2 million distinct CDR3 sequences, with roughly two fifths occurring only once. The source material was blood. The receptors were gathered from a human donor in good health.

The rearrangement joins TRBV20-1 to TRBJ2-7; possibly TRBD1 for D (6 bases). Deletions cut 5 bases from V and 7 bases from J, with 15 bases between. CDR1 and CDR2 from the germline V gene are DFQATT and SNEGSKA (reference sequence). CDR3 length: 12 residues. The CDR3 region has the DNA TGCAGTGCTCCCGGACAGTCTACAGAGCAGTACTTC. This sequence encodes CSAPGQSTEQYF.

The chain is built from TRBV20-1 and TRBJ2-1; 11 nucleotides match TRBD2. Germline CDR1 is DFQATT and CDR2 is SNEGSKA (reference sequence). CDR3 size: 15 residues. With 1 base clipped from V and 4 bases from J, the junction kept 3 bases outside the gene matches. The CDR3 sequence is CSARALAGVYNEQFF. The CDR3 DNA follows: TGCAGTGCTAGAGCACTAGCGGGGGTATACAATGAGCAGTTCTTC.

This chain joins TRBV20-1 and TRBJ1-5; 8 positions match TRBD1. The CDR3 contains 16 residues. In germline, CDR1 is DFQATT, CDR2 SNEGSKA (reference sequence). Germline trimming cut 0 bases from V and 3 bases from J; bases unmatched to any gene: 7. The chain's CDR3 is CSARDRRTGFNQPQHF. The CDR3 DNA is TGCAGTGCTAGAGATCGCCGGACAGGGTTCAATCAGCCCCAGCATTTT.

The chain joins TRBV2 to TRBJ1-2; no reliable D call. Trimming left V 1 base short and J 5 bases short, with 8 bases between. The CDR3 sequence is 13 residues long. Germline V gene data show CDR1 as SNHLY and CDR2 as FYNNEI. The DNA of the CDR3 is TGTGCCAGCAGTGAAGAGACGGGTTATGGCTACACCTTC. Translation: CASSEETGYGYTF.

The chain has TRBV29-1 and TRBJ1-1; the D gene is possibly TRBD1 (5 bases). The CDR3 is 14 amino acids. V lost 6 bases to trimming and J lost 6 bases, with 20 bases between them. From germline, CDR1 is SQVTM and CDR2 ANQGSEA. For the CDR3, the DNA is TGCAGCGTGGGCTCTGTTGCAGGGTTATCTGAAGCTTTCTTT. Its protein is CSVGSVAGLSEAFF.